This T cell receptor (beta chain) appears in the sequencing data of a study of cytotoxic CD8 clonotypes in ibrutinib-treated CLL. Study-wide results and limits: Clonality was higher at ibrutinib response and returned toward baseline at progression.

A word on this clone: Its antigen is not identified.

CDR1 is ENHRY, CDR2 SYGVKD, per germline. With 1 base removed from V and 2 bases from J, the gap between germline ends came to 9 bases. This CDR3 comprises 14 residues. Sequencing was performed with immunoSEQ multiplex PCR; in TCRdb, only in-frame clones are kept and a portion is missing. The repertoire consists of about 80,000 clones, with roughly 80% occurring once and the leading ten covering nearly 5%. This TCR derives from a human donor with chronic lymphocytic leukemia. The rearrangement links TRBV10-3 to TRBJ2-7, with TRBD1 as a possible D gene (5 bases). Sequenced here: PBMCs, sampled after 12 months of ibrutinib treatment. The CDR3 loop is CAISEWQGAYEQYF. CDR3 in DNA: TGTGCCATCAGTGAGTGGCAGGGCGCCTACGAGCAGTACTTC.